Reported below is one T cell receptor (beta chain). Its antigen remains unknown. V shed 4 bases and J 8 bases; nucleotides not matched to a gene: 14. This CDR3 spans 16 amino acids. The V gene's germline CDR1 is KGHSH and CDR2 LQKENI. The source of the sample is a study of shared clonotypes between healthy human individuals. Whole-study findings and limits: Around 5.4% of naive CD4 clonotypes were common to several donors.

Measured with immunoSEQ multiplex PCR; TCRdb has only the in-frame clones, and not every one. The sample shows fewer than 1.8 million clones, 97% to 99% of them seen only once. The sequence came from a young man in good health. The sequenced sample was naive CD4+ T cells sorted from blood. This sample's subset: CD45RA+ positively selected. The gene calls are TRBV18 and TRBJ1-2; 9 bases are a match to TRBD1. This CDR3 reads CASSLRDRAADFGYTF. The CDR3 DNA reads TGTGCCAGCTCACTCCGGGACAGGGCTGCCGACTTCGGCTACACCTTC. The full variable domain, rest sourced from reference TRBV18 and TRBJ1-2, is NAGVMQNPRHLVRRRGQEARLRCSPMKGHSHVYWYRQLPEEGLKFMVYLQKENIIDESGMPKERFSAEFPKEGPSILRIQQVVRGDSAAYFCASSLRDRAADFGYTFGSGTRLTVV.